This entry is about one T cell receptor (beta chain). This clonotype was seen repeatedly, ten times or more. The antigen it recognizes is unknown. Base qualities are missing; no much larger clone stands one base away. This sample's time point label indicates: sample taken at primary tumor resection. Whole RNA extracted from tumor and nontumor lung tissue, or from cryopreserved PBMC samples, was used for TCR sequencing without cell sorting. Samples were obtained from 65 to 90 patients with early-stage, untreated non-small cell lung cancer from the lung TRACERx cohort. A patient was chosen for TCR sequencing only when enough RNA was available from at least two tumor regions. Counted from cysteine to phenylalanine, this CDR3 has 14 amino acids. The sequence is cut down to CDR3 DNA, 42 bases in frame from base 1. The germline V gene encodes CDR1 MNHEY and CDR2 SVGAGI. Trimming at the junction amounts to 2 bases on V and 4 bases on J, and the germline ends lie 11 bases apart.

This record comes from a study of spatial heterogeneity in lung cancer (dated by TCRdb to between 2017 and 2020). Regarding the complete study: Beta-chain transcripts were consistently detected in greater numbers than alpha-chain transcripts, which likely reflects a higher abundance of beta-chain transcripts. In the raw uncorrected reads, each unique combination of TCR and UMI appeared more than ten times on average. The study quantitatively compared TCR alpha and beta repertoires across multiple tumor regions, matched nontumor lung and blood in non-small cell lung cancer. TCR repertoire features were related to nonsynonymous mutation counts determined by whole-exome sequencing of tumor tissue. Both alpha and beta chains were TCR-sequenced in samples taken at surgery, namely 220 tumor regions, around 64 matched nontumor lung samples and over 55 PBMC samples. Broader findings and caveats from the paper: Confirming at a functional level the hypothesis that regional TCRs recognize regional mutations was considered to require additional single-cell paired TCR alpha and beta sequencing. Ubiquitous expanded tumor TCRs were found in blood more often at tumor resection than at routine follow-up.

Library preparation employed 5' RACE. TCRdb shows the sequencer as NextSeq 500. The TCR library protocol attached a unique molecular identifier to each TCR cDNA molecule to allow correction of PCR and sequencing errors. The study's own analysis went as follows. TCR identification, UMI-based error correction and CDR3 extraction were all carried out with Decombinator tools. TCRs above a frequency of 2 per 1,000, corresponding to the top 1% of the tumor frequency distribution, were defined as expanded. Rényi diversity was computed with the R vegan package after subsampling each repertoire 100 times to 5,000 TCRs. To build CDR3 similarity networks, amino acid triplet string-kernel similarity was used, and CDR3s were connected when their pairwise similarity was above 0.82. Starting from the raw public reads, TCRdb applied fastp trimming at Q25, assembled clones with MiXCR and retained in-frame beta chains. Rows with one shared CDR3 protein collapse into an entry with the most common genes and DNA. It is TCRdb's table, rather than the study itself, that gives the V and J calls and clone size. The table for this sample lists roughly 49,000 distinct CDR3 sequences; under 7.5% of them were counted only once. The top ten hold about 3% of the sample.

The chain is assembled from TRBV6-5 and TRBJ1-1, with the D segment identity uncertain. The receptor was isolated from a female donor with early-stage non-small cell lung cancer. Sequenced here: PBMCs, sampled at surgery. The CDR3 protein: CASSYDFGSTEAFF. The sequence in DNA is TGTGCCAGCAGTTACGACTTTGGGAGCACTGAAGCTTTCTTT.